This T cell receptor beta chain is from a study of PD-L1 blockade in urothelial cancer. Study background: The patients first took atezolizumab in about 2014, receiving 1,200 mg intravenously every 3 weeks. The analyses of blood took place 3 weeks (second dose) and 6 weeks after treatment start.

Germline V gives CDR1 MGHRA, CDR2 YSYEKL. The CDR3 sequence is 16 residues long. The V segment lost 0 bases and the J segment 7 bases; nucleotides outside the gene matches: 12. A word on this clone: Its antigen is not identified.

The study's findings and limits: Below-median blood TCR clonality before treatment forecast better survival.

Time point defined: pretreatment peripheral blood. Each patient gave between 1 and 8 samples, pretreatment and on-treatment. Here immunoSEQ multiplex PCR was the method, and the copy in TCRdb shows in-frame clones only, minus some. The table records 85,000 to 90,000 clones, 70% to 90% of them present only once. The V and J genes are TRBV4-1 and TRBJ2-7; the match to TRBD2 covers 7 bases. This sample comprised PBMCs, obtained around atezolizumab (anti-PD-L1) treatment. The receptor's source is a woman of 80 years or more with urothelial cancer. The CDR3 coding sequence is TGCGCCAGCAGCCAAGAAGGGAGGGACCTCCGCGAGGAGCAGTACTTC. It translates to CASSQEGRDLREEQYF.